This T cell receptor (beta chain) was retrieved from a study of shared clonotypes between healthy human individuals (TCRdb year 2020). For context, the study as a whole: The cohort included a few men and a couple of women between 18 and 49 years of age. For each donor, CD4 naive and CD4 memory were each run on three plates, CD8 naive on two plates, and CD8 memory on one plate. Leukapheresis yielded between about 0.8 and 8.9 billion PBMCs per donor. Blood TCR repertoires of roughly five healthy adults were deeply sequenced to estimate repertoire size and the extent of clonotype sharing between individuals. To increase sequencing depth and limit assay-specific biases, TCR repertoire library preparation and sequencing were carried out by different laboratories using diverse techniques. Results the study describes overall, beyond this receptor: Even with the large sequencing depth, rarefaction of the sorted-subset datasets indicated that sequencing was incomplete. Estimated clonotype richness was generally larger for naive than for memory subsets. Pairwise subsampling led to the expectation that sequencing depth would affect the degree of clonotype sharing among donors. The small number of donors limited the genetic and exposure-history diversity represented. Across several donors, roughly 5% of naive CD4, around 3.5% of naive CD8, roughly 2.3% of memory CD4, and approximately 0.4% of memory CD8 clonotypes were shared. Sampling was limited to blood, and TCR repertoires in tissue likely differ from TCR repertoires in blood. Higher generation probabilities were observed for clonotypes shared by all four sorted-subset donors than for non-shared clonotypes.

CDR1 MNHEY and CDR2 SMNVEV are derived from the germline V gene (reference sequence). The CDR3 holds 15 amino acids from the cysteine to the phenylalanine. Left in the record is the CDR3 DNA by itself, 45 bases read in frame from the first base. Trimming leaves V shorter by 2 bases and J shorter by 4 bases, with the junction holding 7 bases beyond the gene matches. Using the deep immunoSEQ assay, multiplex PCR amplified TCR CDR3 regions from genomic DNA. For each cell subset, the extracted genomic DNA was distributed evenly across all wells of several immunoSEQ 96-well plates, and each plate served as one replicate. For sorted subsets, each replicate PCR was loaded with 200 ng genomic DNA, equivalent to 30,000 or so T cell genomes. The purified libraries were quantified using a Qubit 3.0 fluorometer, sized with a Bioanalyzer 2100, and then quantified again using the KAPA Library Quantification kit. Each immunoSEQ 96-well plate was sequenced on its own single-read 150-cycle Illumina NextSeq 550 flow cell. The paper's data handling went like this. The immunoSEQ output contained only junctional sequences without quality scores, so filtering could not match that applied to full-length reads. To assign V/J genes and CDR3, sequences were annotated against IMGT germline references using PyIR, a Python wrapper for IgBLAST v1.9. Reads with weak V/J assignments (E-value above 1e-6), missing CDR3, stop codons, out-of-frame junctions, or ambiguous translated residues were removed. V3J clonotypes were defined as sequences sharing an identical inferred V gene, J gene, and CDR3 amino acid sequence. Percentage overlap between repertoires was calculated by dividing the number of shared unique clonotypes by the size of the smaller repertoire. Richness of each repertoire was evaluated using RTK rarefaction, the Chao1 estimator, and Recon v2.1 estimates of unobserved clonotypes. Generation probabilities were computed with OLGA for all TCRbeta clonotypes obtained by the gDNA method from several donors. Drawn from immuneACCESS, this table holds only the in-frame rearrangements with V and J called that TCRdb kept. Clones are partly lost; checked studies trace under half to an unresolved V gene and leave the rest unexplained. V and J calls plus clone size are reproduced from that table; the DNA served to infer D and trimming. This sample gives some 660,000 clones in total; around 78% of them show up just once. The ten largest clones represent more than 1.5% of the sample.

Details on this clone: Its antigen specificity is not known. The record has no base qualities; no much larger clone is one base away.

The donors were healthy, HIV-negative adults who had no recently reported acute infections or vaccinations. Every donor was a Caucasian adult residing in Nashville, Tennessee, USA. CD4+ T cells were enriched by magnetic negative selection, after which naive cells were positively selected on CD45RA and the negative fraction was taken as the memory subset. After blood collection by leukapheresis, PBMCs were isolated using Ficoll-Histopaque density gradient centrifugation and then cryopreserved in the vapor phase of liquid nitrogen. Purity and quantity of every magnetically sorted T cell population were checked by analytical flow cytometry. From each sorted fraction, genomic DNA was isolated and quantified by UV absorbance on a Nanodrop 2000c.

The chain links TRBV27 with TRBJ1-1; 7 of the junction bases match TRBD1. The sample taken for sequencing was memory CD4+ T cells sorted from blood. The cell subset or site label on this specimen signifies: CD45RA-negative fraction. This receptor was obtained from a woman in her twenties or thirties in good health. CDR3 reads: CASSLGVGTVTEAFF. The nucleotides read TGTGCCAGCAGTTTAGGCGTAGGGACAGTCACTGAAGCTTTCTTT.